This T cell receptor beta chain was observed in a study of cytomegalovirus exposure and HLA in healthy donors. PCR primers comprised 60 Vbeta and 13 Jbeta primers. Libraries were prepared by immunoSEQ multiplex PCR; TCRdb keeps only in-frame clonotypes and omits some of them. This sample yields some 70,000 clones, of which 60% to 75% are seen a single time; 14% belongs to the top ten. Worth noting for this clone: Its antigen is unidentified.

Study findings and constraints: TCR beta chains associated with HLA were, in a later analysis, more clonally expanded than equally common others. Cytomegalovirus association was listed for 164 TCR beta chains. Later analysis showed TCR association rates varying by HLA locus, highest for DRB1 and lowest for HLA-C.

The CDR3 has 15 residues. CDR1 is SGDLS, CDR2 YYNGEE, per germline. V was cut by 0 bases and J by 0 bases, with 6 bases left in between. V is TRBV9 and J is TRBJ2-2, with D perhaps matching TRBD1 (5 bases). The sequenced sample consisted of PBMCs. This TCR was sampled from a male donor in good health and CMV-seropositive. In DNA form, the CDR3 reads TGTGCCAGCAGCGTAGGACAGCCGAACACCGGGGAGCTGTTTTTT. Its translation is CASSVGQPNTGELFF.